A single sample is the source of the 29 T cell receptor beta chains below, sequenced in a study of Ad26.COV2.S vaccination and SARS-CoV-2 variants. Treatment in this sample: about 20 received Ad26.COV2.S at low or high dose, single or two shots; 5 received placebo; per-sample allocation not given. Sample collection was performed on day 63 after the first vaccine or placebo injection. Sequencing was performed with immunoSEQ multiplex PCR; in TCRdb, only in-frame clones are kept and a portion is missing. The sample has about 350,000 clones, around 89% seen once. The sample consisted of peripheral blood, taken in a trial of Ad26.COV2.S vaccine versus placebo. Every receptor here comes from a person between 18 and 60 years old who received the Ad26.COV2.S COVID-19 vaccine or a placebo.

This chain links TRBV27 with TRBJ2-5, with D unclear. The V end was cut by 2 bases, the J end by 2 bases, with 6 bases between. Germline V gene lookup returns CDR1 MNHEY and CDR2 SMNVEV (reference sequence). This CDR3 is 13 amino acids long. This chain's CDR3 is CASSLASQETQYF. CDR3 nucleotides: TGTGCCAGCAGTTTAGCCTCTCAAGAGACCCAGTACTTC.

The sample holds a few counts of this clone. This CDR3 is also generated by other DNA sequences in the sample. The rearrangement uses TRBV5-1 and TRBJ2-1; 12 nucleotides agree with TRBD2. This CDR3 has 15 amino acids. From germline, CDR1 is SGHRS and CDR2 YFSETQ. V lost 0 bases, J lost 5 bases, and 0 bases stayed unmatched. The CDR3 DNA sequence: TGCGCCAGCAGCTTGGGACTAGCGGGAGACAATGAGCAGTTCTTC. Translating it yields CASSLGLAGDNEQFF.

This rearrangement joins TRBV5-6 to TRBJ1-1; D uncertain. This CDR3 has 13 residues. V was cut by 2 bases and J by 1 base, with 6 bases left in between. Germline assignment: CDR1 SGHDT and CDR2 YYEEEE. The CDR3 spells CASSFSGNTEAFF. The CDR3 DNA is TGTGCCAGCAGCTTCTCGGGGAACACTGAAGCTTTCTTT.

The chain's CDR3 is CASSGTNTEAFF. The CDR3 DNA sequence: TGTGCCAGCTCAGGGACGAACACTGAAGCTTTCTTT. This chain uses TRBV18 with TRBJ1-1; TRBD1 is a possible D gene (5 bases). Trimming took 5 bases from V and 1 from J, leaving 5 bases between them. The CDR3 spans 12 residues. The germline V gene has CDR1 KGHSH and CDR2 LQKENI.

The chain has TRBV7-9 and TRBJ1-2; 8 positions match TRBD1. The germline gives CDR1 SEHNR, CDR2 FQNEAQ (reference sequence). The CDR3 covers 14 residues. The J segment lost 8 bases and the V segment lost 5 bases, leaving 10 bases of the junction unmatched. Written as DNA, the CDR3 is TGTGCCAGCAGCCCGCGACAGGGGAACTTCGGCTACACCTTC. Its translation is CASSPRQGNFGYTF.

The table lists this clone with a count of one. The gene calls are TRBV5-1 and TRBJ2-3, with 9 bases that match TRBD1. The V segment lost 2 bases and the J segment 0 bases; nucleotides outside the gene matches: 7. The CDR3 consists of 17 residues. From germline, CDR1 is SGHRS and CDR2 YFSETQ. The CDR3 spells CASSLGSGTGSTDTQYF. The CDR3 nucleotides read TGCGCCAGCAGCTTAGGCTCCGGGACAGGGAGCACAGATACGCAGTATTTT. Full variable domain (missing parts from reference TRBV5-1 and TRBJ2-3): KAGVTQTPRYLIKTRGQQVTLSCSPISGHRSVSWYQQTPGQGLQFLFEYFSETQRNKGNFPGRFSGRQFSNSRSEMNVSTLELGDSALYLCASSLGSGTGSTDTQYFGPGTRLTVL.

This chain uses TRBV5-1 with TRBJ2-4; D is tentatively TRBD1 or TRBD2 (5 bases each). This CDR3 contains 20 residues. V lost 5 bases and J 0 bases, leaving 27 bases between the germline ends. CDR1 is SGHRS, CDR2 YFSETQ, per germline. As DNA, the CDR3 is TGCGCCAGCAGGCCCAGCCCCGGGGATCGGGGCGAGCTAGCCAAAAACATTCAGTACTTC. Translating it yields CASRPSPGDRGELAKNIQYF.

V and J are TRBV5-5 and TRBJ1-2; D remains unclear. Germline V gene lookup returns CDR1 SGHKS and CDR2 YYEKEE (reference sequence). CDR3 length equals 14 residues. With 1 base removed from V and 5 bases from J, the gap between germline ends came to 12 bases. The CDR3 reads CASSLINKSYGYTF. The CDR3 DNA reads TGTGCCAGCAGCTTGATAAACAAGTCATATGGCTACACCTTC.

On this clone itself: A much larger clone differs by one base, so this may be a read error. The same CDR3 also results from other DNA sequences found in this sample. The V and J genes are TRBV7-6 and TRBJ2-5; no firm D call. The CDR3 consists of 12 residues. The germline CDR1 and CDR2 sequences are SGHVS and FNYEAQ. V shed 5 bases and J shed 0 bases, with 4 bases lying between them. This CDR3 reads CASSPHQETQYF. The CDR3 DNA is TGTGCCAGCAGCCCCCACCAAGAGACCCAGTACTTC.

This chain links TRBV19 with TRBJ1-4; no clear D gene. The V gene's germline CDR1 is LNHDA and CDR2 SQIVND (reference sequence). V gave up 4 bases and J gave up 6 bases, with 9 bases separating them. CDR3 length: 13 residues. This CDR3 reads CASSTLEHEKLFF. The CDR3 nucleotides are TGTGCCAGTAGTACCCTCGAGCATGAAAAACTGTTTTTT.

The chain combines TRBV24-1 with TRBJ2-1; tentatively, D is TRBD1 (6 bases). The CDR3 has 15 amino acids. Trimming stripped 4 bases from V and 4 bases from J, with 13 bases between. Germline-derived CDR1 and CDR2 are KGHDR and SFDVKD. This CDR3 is CATSDPGQKYNEQFF. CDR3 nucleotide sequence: TGTGCCACCAGTGACCCAGGACAGAAATACAATGAGCAGTTCTTC.

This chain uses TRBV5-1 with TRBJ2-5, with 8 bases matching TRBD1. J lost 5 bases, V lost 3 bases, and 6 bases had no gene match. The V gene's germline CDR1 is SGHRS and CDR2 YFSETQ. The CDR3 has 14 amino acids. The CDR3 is CASSSDRDMETQYF. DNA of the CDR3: TGCGCCAGCAGCTCGGACAGGGATATGGAGACCCAGTACTTC.

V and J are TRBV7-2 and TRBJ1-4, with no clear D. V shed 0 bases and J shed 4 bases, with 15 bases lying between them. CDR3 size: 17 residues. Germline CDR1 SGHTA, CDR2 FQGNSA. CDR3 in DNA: TGTGCCAGCAGCTTAGCTCCCATCTCGAGGGTTAATGAAAAACTGTTTTTT. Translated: CASSLAPISRVNEKLFF.

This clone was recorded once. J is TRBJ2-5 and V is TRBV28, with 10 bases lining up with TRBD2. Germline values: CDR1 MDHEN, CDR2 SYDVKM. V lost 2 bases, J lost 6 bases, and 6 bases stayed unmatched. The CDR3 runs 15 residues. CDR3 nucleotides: TGTGCCAGCAGTTTAGGGAGCGGGAGGGGGAAGACCCAGTACTTC. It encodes CASSLGSGRGKTQYF.

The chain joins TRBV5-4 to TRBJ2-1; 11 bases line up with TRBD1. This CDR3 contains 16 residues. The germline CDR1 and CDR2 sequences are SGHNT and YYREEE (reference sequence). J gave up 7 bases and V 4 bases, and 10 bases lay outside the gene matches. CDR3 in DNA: TGTGCCAGCAGCCGAATCGGACAGGGGGCCGGTAATGAGCAGTTCTTC. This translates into CASSRIGQGAGNEQFF.

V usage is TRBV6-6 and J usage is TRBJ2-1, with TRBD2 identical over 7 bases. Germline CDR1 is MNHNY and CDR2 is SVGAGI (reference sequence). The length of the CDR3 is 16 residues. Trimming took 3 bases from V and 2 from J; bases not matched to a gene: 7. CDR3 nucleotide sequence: TGTGCCAGCAGTTATCTAGCGGATTATACCTACAATGAGCAGTTCTTC. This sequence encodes CASSYLADYTYNEQFF.

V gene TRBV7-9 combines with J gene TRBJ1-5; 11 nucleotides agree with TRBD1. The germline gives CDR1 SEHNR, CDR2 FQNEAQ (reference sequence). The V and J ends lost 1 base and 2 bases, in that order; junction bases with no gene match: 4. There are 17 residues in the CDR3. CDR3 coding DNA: TGTGCCAGCAGCTTAGGGGGGACAGGGGGTGGCAATCAGCCCCAGCATTTT. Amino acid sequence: CASSLGGTGGGNQPQHF.

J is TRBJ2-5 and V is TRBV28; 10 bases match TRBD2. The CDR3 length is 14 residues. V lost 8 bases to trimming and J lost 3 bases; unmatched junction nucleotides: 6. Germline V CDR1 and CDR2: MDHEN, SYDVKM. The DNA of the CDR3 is TGTGCCAGCGGGGTAGCGGGAGGAAAAGAGACCCAGTACTTC. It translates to CASGVAGGKETQYF.

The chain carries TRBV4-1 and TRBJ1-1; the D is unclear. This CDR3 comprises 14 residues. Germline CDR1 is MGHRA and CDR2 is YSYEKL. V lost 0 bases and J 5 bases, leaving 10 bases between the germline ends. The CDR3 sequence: CASSQDSRRTEAFF. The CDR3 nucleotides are TGCGCCAGCAGCCAAGATAGTAGGCGGACTGAAGCTTTCTTT.

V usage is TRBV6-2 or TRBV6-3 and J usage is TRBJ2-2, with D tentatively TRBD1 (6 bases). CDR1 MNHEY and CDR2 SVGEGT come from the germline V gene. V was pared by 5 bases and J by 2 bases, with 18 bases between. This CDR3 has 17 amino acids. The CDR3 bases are TGTGCCAGCAGTCATTTTTCCGGGACACCCAACACCGGGGAGCTGTTTTTT. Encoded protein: CASSHFSGTPNTGELFF.

The CDR3, as DNA: TGTGCCAGCAGCCACCCAGGGGCGCAGGAGCAGTACTTC. Amino acid sequence: CASSHPGAQEQYF. This chain links TRBV7-9 with TRBJ2-7; weak D call: TRBD1 (6 bases). Trimming left V 5 bases short and J 7 bases short, with 15 bases between. Per germline, CDR1 SEHNR and CDR2 FQNEAQ (reference sequence). The CDR3 sequence is 13 residues long.

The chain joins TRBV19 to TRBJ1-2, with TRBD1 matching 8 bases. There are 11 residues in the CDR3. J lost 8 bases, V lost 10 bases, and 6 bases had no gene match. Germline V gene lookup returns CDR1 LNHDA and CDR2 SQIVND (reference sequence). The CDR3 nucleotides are TGTGCCACTCGGACAGGGTACGGCTACACCTTC. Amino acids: CATRTGYGYTF. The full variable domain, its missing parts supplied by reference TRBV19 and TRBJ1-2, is DGGITQSPKYLFRKEGQNVTLSCEQNLNHDAMYWYRQDPGQGLRLIYYSQIVNDFQKGDIAEGYSVSREKKESFPLTVTSAQKNPTAFYLCATRTGYGYTFGSGTRLTVV.

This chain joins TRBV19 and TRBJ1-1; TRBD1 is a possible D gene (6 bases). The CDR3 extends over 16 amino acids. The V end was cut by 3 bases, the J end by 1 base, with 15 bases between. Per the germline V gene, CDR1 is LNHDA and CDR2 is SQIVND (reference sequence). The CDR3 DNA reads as TGTGCCAGTAGTATGGGGGCCGACGGCCAGAACACTGAAGCTTTCTTT. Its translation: CASSMGADGQNTEAFF. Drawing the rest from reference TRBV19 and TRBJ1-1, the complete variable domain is DGGITQSPKYLFRKEGQNVTLSCEQNLNHDAMYWYRQDPGQGLRLIYYSQIVNDFQKGDIAEGYSVSREKKESFPLTVTSAQKNPTAFYLCASSMGADGQNTEAFFGQGTRLTVV.

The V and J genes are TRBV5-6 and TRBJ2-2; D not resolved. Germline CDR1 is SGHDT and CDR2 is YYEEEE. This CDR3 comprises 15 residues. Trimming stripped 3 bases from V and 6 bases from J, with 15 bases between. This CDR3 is CASSWSGVIPGELFF. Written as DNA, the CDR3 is TGTGCCAGCAGCTGGTCGGGTGTAATCCCCGGGGAGCTGTTTTTT.

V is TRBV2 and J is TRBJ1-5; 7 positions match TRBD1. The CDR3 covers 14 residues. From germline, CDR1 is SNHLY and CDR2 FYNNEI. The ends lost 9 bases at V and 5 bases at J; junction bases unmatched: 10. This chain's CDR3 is CASTGTENHQPQHF. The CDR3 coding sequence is TGTGCCAGTACCGGGACAGAGAATCATCAGCCCCAGCATTTT. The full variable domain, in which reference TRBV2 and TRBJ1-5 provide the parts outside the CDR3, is EPEVTQTPSHQVTQMGQEVILRCVPISNHLYFYWYRQILGQKVEFLVSFYNNEISEKSEIFDDQFSVERPDGSNFTLKIRSTKLEDSAMYFCASTGTENHQPQHFGDGTRLSIL.

The CDR3 is CATSRDRATYEQYF. The CDR3 coding sequence is TGTGCCACCAGCAGAGATAGGGCCACCTACGAGCAGTACTTC. The rearrangement uses TRBV15 and TRBJ2-7; no firm D call. Trimming shortened V by 0 bases and J by 2 bases, and 8 bases separated the two germline ends. There are 14 residues in the CDR3. Germline V gene lookup returns CDR1 LNHNV and CDR2 YYDKDF (reference sequence).

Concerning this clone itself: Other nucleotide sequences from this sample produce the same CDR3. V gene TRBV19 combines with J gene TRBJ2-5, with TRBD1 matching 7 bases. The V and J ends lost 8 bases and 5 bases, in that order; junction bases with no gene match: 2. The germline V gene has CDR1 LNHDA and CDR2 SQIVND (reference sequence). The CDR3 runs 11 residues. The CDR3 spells CASSQGETQYF. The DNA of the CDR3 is TGTGCCAGTTCACAGGGGGAGACCCAGTACTTC. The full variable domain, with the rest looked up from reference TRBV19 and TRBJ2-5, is DGGITQSPKYLFRKEGQNVTLSCEQNLNHDAMYWYRQDPGQGLRLIYYSQIVNDFQKGDIAEGYSVSREKKESFPLTVTSAQKNPTAFYLCASSQGETQYFGPGTRLLVL.

The CDR3 loop reads CASSIVLWDSRSNYGYTF. The DNA of the CDR3 is TGTGCCAGTAGTATAGTACTTTGGGACAGTCGATCTAACTATGGCTACACCTTC. The chain joins TRBV19 to TRBJ1-2; 7 nucleotides align to TRBD1. The CDR3 is 18 residues long. V shed 1 base and J 0 bases; nucleotides not matched to a gene: 11. In germline, CDR1 is LNHDA, CDR2 SQIVND (reference sequence).

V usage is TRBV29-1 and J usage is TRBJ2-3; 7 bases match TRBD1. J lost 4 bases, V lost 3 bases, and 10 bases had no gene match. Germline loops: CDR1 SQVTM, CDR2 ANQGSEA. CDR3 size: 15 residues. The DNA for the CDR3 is TGCAGCGTTGACTTGACAGGGTACGGGGCAGATACGCAGTATTTT. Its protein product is CSVDLTGYGADTQYF.